Listed below are T cell receptor beta chains from one sample, sequenced in a study of blood T cell repertoires in COVID-19. TCRdb keeps only in-frame clones here, not all; method: immunoSEQ multiplex PCR. The sample includes about 200,000 clones, 82% seen only once; the top ten take 8.2%. The sample taken for sequencing was peripheral blood. The receptor set was obtained from a woman of 80 years or more with COVID-19, enrolled during active disease. Both conserved end residues are part of each CDR3. Each record gives: clone size, V gene, J gene, CDR3 protein. The size entry is marked missing in some rows and otherwise reads once, few, many or a size class.

abundance: NA; v_gene: TRBV18; j_gene: TRBJ1-5; CDR3aa: CASSSQTGSNQPQHF
abundance: NA; v_gene: TRBV18; j_gene: TRBJ1-3; CDR3aa: CASSPRAYRSGNTIYF
abundance: once; v_gene: TRBV23-1; j_gene: TRBJ2-6; CDR3aa: CASSQRTGSWTFRSGANVLTF
abundance: few; v_gene: TRBV15; j_gene: TRBJ2-5; CDR3aa: CATSRMGQEETQYF
abundance: NA; v_gene: TRBV28; j_gene: TRBJ1-5; CDR3aa: CASSPDSLNQPQHF
abundance: NA; v_gene: TRBV6-5; j_gene: TRBJ2-2; CDR3aa: CASTNRQFGTGELFF
abundance: NA; v_gene: TRBV6-5; j_gene: TRBJ2-7; CDR3aa: CASLGGLAGVEEQYF
abundance: NA; v_gene: TRBV7-7; j_gene: TRBJ2-1; CDR3aa: CASSLGPRDEQFF
abundance: once; v_gene: TRBV2; j_gene: TRBJ1-4; CDR3aa: CASSEDRRINEKLFF
abundance: NA; v_gene: TRBV3-1/TRBV3-2; j_gene: TRBJ1-6; CDR3aa: CASSLQLNNSPLHF
abundance: NA; v_gene: TRBV5-1; j_gene: TRBJ1-1; CDR3aa: CASSIGHPNTEAFF
abundance: NA; v_gene: TRBV6-1; j_gene: TRBJ2-5; CDR3aa: CASSGRQETQYF
abundance: NA; v_gene: TRBV6-5; j_gene: TRBJ2-4; CDR3aa: CASRGGRLGGDIQYF
abundance: NA; v_gene: TRBV6-2/TRBV6-3; j_gene: TRBJ2-7; CDR3aa: CASSYPDEQYF
abundance: NA; v_gene: TRBV7-9; j_gene: TRBJ2-3; CDR3aa: CASSPLGAERGGSTDTQYF
abundance: NA; v_gene: TRBV29-1; j_gene: TRBJ1-1; CDR3aa: CSSIWGAEAFF
abundance: NA; v_gene: TRBV28; j_gene: TRBJ1-5; CDR3aa: CASSLRAPPQHF
abundance: NA; v_gene: TRBV7-2; j_gene: TRBJ1-5; CDR3aa: CASSWTDSNQPQHF
abundance: NA; v_gene: TRBV7-3; j_gene: TRBJ2-7; CDR3aa: CASSFGPYEQYF
abundance: NA; v_gene: TRBV5-1; j_gene: TRBJ1-1; CDR3aa: CASSLVRDRRGTEAFF
abundance: NA; v_gene: TRBV11-2; j_gene: TRBJ1-2; CDR3aa: CASSLDDRGGTGAANYGYTF
abundance: NA; v_gene: TRBV7-3; j_gene: TRBJ1-6; CDR3aa: CASSVTVNSPLHF
abundance: NA; v_gene: TRBV6-1; j_gene: TRBJ1-5; CDR3aa: CASSGQGGSSNQPQHF
abundance: NA; v_gene: TRBV7-2; j_gene: TRBJ1-1; CDR3aa: CASSLAGTGVVTEAFF
abundance: few; v_gene: TRBV27; j_gene: TRBJ2-7; CDR3aa: CASSLKGQSSYEQYF
abundance: NA; v_gene: TRBV19; j_gene: TRBJ1-6; CDR3aa: CASSMLTPERRTLHF
abundance: NA; v_gene: TRBV30; j_gene: TRBJ1-2; CDR3aa: CAWRGTGRKDGYTF
abundance: NA; v_gene: TRBV5-1; j_gene: TRBJ1-6; CDR3aa: CASSLRGDPDSPLHF
abundance: NA; v_gene: TRBV7-2; j_gene: TRBJ1-2; CDR3aa: CASSLTPGQGAGGYTF
abundance: NA; v_gene: TRBV6-1; j_gene: TRBJ1-3; CDR3aa: CASSEALRVRGNTIYF
abundance: NA; v_gene: TRBV4-1; j_gene: TRBJ1-3; CDR3aa: CASSQDRVTGGYYF
abundance: many; v_gene: TRBV27; j_gene: TRBJ2-1; CDR3aa: CASSSFRDFSGGVVF
abundance: NA; v_gene: TRBV6-6; j_gene: TRBJ2-7; CDR3aa: CASRHYGTQDEQYF